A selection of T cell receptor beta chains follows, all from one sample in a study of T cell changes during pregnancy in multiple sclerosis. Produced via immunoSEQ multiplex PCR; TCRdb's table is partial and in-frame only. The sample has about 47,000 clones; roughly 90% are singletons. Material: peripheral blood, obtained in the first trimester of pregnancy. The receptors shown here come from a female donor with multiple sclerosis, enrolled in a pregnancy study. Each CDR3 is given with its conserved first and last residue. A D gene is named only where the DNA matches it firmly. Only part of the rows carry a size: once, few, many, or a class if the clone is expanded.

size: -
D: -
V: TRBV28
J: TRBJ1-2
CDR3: CASHSSGDNYGYTF
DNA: TGTGCCTCCCACTCTAGCGGGGATAACTATGGCTACACCTTC

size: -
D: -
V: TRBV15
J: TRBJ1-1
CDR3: CATSRGNTEAFF
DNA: TGTGCCACCAGCCGGGGGAACACTGAAGCTTTCTTT

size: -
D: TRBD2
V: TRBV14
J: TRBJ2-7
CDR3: CASSPLAGGTYEQYF
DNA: TGTGCCAGCAGTCCTCTAGCGGGGGGTACCTACGAGCAGTACTTC

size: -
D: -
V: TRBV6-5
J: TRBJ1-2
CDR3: CASAGGGKDGYTF
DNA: TGTGCCAGCGCCGGCGGGGGCAAGGATGGCTACACCTTC

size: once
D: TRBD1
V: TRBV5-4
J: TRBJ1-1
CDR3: CASSPRTGSNTEAFF
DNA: TGTGCCAGCAGCCCGCGGACAGGGAGTAACACTGAAGCTTTCTTT

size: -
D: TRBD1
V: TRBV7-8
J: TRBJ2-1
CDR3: CASSSRQGFVYNEQFF
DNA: TGTGCCAGCAGCTCCAGACAGGGGTTCGTCTACAATGAGCAGTTCTTC

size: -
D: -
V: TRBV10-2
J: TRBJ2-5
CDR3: CASSAPGETQYF
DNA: TGCGCCAGCAGTGCCCCCGGGGAGACCCAGTACTTC

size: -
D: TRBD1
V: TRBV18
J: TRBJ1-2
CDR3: CASSPQGARGYGYTF
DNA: TGTGCCAGCTCACCTCAGGGGGCGCGTGGCTATGGCTACACCTTC

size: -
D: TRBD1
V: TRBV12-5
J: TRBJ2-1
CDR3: CASGPAWTGGEAFF
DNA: TGTGCTAGTGGCCCCGCATGGACAGGGGGAGAAGCGTTCTTC

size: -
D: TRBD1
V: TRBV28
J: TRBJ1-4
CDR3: CASWQGEGKLFF
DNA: TGTGCCAGCTGGCAGGGGGAAGGAAAACTGTTTTTT

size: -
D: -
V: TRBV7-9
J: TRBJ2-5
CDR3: CASSSDSLLETQYF
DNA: TGTGCCAGCAGCTCGGACAGCCTCTTAGAGACCCAGTACTTC

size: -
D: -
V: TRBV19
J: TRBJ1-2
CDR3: CASRAATDSSNYGYTF
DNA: TGTGCCAGTAGGGCCGCGACGGACTCCTCCAACTATGGCTACACCTTC

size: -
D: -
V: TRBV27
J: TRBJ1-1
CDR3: CASSPSWFGGTEAFF
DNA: TGTGCCAGCAGCCCCTCCTGGTTTGGAGGGACTGAAGCTTTCTTT

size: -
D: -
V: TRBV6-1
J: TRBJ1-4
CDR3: CASSDRTGGRWNEKLFF
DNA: TGTGCCAGCAGTGACCGTACGGGGGGAAGGTGGAATGAAAAACTGTTTTTT

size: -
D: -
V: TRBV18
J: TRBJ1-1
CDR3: CASSPRGWVWAFF
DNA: TGTGCCAGCTCACCAAGGGGATGGGTTTGGGCTTTCTTT

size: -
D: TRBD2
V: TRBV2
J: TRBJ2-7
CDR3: CASSHPRGLAVRAHEQYF
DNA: TGTGCCAGCAGCCACCCTCGCGGACTAGCGGTCCGGGCCCACGAGCAGTACTTC

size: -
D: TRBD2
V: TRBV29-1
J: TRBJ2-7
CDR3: CSVGGMASSYEQYF
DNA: TGCAGCGTGGGGGGGATGGCAAGCTCCTACGAGCAGTACTTC

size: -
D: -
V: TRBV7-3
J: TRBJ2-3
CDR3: CASSPGHRTDTQYF
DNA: TGTGCCAGCAGCCCGGGACATCGCACAGATACGCAGTATTTT

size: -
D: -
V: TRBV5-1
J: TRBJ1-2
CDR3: CASSLGVASGYGYTF
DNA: TGCGCCAGCAGCTTGGGAGTGGCTTCGGGCTATGGCTACACCTTC

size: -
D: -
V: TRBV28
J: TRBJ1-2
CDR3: CASSFTRRTGYTF
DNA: TGTGCCAGCAGTTTTACCAGGCGGACAGGCTACACCTTC

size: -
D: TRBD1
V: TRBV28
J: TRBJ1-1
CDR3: CASTSAGTGGTEAFF
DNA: TGTGCCAGCACTTCAGCCGGGACAGGGGGGACTGAAGCTTTCTTT

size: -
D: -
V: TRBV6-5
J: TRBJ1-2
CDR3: CASSPPDLDSYGYTF
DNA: TGTGCCAGCAGCCCACCCGACCTGGACAGCTATGGCTACACCTTC

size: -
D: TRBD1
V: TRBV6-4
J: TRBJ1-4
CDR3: CASSEGIRGDPNEKLFF
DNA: TGTGCCAGCAGTGAGGGGATCAGGGGGGACCCTAATGAAAAACTGTTTTTT

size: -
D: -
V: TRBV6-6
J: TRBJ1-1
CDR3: CASRPQGDTEAFF
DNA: TGTGCCAGCAGGCCACAAGGGGACACTGAAGCTTTCTTT

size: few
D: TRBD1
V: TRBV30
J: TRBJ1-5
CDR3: CAWEVQGTEAQHF
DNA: TGTGCCTGGGAAGTACAGGGGACCGAGGCCCAGCATTTT

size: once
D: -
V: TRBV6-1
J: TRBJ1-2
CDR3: CASNSVGALYGYTF
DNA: TGTGCCAGCAATTCAGTGGGAGCTCTCTATGGCTACACCTTC

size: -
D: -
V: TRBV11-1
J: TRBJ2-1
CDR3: CASSPQSHDNEQFF
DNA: TGTGCCAGCAGCCCCCAATCCCATGACAATGAGCAGTTCTTC